This TCR beta chain emerged from a study of circulating CD8 cells and anti-PD-1 response in melanoma. Study in general: Treatment was intravenous nivolumab at 3 mg/kg every 2 weeks. Study-level findings and limits: At M1, fewer than 8% of TRB clonotypes appeared in multiple subsets. TIGIT repertoires were least diverse, DNEG repertoires most diverse.

Using roughly 16 ng of total RNA, TCR libraries were made with the QIAseq Immune Repertoire TCR panel. TCRdb reanalysed the reads using MiXCR and keeps one entry per CDR3 protein. Here the sample spans roughly 900 distinct CDR3 sequences, 6.1% being singletons. Trimming took off 2 bases at V and 6 bases at J, with 15 bases between the two ends. The CDR3 loop spans 14 amino acids. Germline CDR1 SGHNT, CDR2 YYREEE (reference sequence). A note on this clonotype: Its target is not known.

Sorting of live CD3+CD8+TCRalphabeta+ cells by PD-1 and/or TIGIT gave four subsets. This sequence originates from a human donor with melanoma. The chain has TRBV5-4 and TRBJ2-7; D is unclear. Sequences were derived from CD8+ T cells from PBMCs, sampled at baseline or after one month of anti-PD-1 therapy (not recorded which). The CDR3 region has the DNA TGTGCCAGCAGCTTTCGGATAGGAGACTGCGAGCAGTACTTC. Protein product: CASSFRIGDCEQYF.